The source of this T cell receptor beta chain is a study of T cells in Graves' hyperthyroidism and ophthalmopathy. The study's findings and limits: In blood, most of the thyroid clonotypes expanded above 0.001 were also present. Ophthalmopathy was told apart from stable hyperthyroidism by a 13 V-J model.

Authors of the study amplified TCR beta CDR3 regions from RNA transcripts. The TCR CDR3 was amplified in a first-round RT-PCR using the HTBI primer set. TCRdb recomputed calls from the multiplex PCR reads with MiXCR, one row per CDR3 protein. The sample contains a few hundred thousand distinct CDR3 sequences, roughly 13% of which appear only once. Ten or more counts support this clonotype. Its target is not known. Graves' hyperthyroidism qualified as stable when ophthalmopathy did not progress within 18 months. The PBMCs were taken from around 9 ml of fresh peripheral blood. Germline trimming cut 5 bases from V and 2 bases from J; bases unmatched to any gene: 9. From germline, CDR1 is SGHAT and CDR2 FQNNGV. The length of the CDR3 is 16 residues.

The chain joins TRBV11-2 to TRBJ2-7; 10 bases fit TRBD2. This TCR was recovered from a woman between 18 and 29 years old with Graves' hyperthyroidism. The sample consisted of blood. CDR3 residues: CASSGRLAGNTYEQYF. The DNA of the CDR3 is TGTGCCAGCAGCGGAAGACTAGCGGGTAACACCTACGAGCAGTACTTC.